A single sample is the source of the 16 T cell receptor beta chains below, sequenced in a study of response to subunit inactivated influenza vaccine. TCRdb analysed the RT-PCR reads with MiXCR anew, one entry per CDR3 protein. The data contain more than 450,000 distinct CDR3 sequences, 7.5% to 8.5% of them singletons. The sample was PBMCs from blood, taken approximately 25 months after vaccination. Every receptor here comes from a man aged 50-75 years who received an inactivated influenza vaccine.

This chain joins TRBV6-1 and TRBJ1-2; 7 nucleotides align to TRBD1. CDR1 and CDR2 from the germline V gene are MNHNS and SASEGT. This CDR3 has 14 amino acids. V lost 7 bases, J lost 2 bases, and 7 bases stayed unmatched. This CDR3 is CASTRQGTNYGYTF. In DNA, the CDR3 is TGTGCCAGCACCAGACAGGGCACCAACTATGGCTACACCTTC.

This clonotype was observed a few times. The V and J genes are TRBV12-3 or TRBV12-4 and TRBJ1-3; 10 positions agree with TRBD1. This CDR3 region has 17 residues. J lost 4 bases, V lost 6 bases, and 12 bases had no gene match. The DNA of the CDR3 is TGTGCCAGCAGGCGACCGGACAGGGGGGCCGGGGGAAACACCATATATTTT. Amino acid sequence: CASRRPDRGAGGNTIYF.

This clonotype was seen repeatedly, ten times or more. The rearrangement joins TRBV28 to TRBJ2-2; 7 nucleotides agree with TRBD1. J gave up 5 bases and V 5 bases, and 5 bases lay outside the gene matches. Per germline, CDR1 MDHEN and CDR2 SYDVKM. The CDR3 length is 14 residues. As DNA, the CDR3 is TGTGCCAGCAGTAACCGGGACAGAACCGGGGAGCTGTTTTTT. This encodes CASSNRDRTGELFF.

This clonotype was counted between two and nine times. The gene calls are TRBV6-5 and TRBJ2-5; the match to TRBD1 covers 7 bases. The CDR3 covers 16 residues. Germline CDR1 reads MNHEY; CDR2 reads SVGAGI. Trimming cost V 2 bases and J 0 bases; bases outside gene matches: 6. The CDR3 bases are TGTGCCAGCAGTTACCGGACAGGTCGATACCAAGAGACCCAGTACTTC. Translation gives CASSYRTGRYQETQYF.

The sample holds many counts of this clonotype. V usage is TRBV11-2 and J usage is TRBJ2-3; D uncertain. Germline CDR1 and CDR2: SGHAT and FQNNGV. The CDR3 is made up of 15 amino acids. Trimming took off 0 bases at V and 4 bases at J, with 11 bases between the two ends. CDR3 sequence (DNA): TGTGCCAGCAGCTTAGATCTCGGGTTTGCAGATACGCAGTATTTT. It codes for CASSLDLGFADTQYF. The full variable domain, completed using reference TRBV11-2 and TRBJ2-3, is EAGVAQSPRYKIIEKRQSVAFWCNPISGHATLYWYQQILGQGPKLLIQFQNNGVVDDSQLPKDRFSAERLKGVDSTLKIQPAKLEDSAVYLCASSLDLGFADTQYFGPGTRLTVL.

The sample holds many counts of this clonotype. The chain combines TRBV29-1 with TRBJ2-1, with 7 nucleotides matching TRBD2. CDR3 length: 13 residues. CDR1 is SQVTM and CDR2 is ANQGSEA in the germline V gene. V dropped 3 bases and J dropped 5; count of bases not matched to a gene: 4. The CDR3 DNA follows: TGCAGCGTTGATGAGCGGGGTCACAATGAGCAGTTCTTC. Amino acids: CSVDERGHNEQFF.

V usage is TRBV4-2 and J usage is TRBJ2-2, with 9 positions matching TRBD1. Germline V gives CDR1 LGHNA, CDR2 YNFKEQ. V lost 4 bases, J lost 1 base, and 7 bases stayed unmatched. This CDR3 has 17 residues. The CDR3 coding sequence is TGTGCCAGCAGCCCAGAAACGGGACAGGGGAACACCGGGGAGCTGTTTTTT. Translating it yields CASSPETGQGNTGELFF.

V is TRBV5-1 and J is TRBJ2-1; 8 positions agree with TRBD2. Germline assignment: CDR1 SGHRS and CDR2 YFSETQ. J gave up 2 bases and V 4 bases, and 5 bases lay outside the gene matches. The CDR3 runs 15 residues. This chain's CDR3 is CASSPPGLAYNEQFF. Written as DNA, the CDR3 is TGCGCCAGCAGCCCTCCGGGACTAGCCTACAATGAGCAGTTCTTC.

V usage is TRBV7-9 and J usage is TRBJ2-3; TRBD1 might be the D (6 bases). V was pared by 6 bases and J by 5 bases, with 9 bases between. This CDR3 comprises 12 residues. CDR1 and CDR2 (germline): SEHNR, FQNEAQ (reference sequence). CDR3 nucleotide sequence: TGTGCCAGCAGTCAGACAGGAGATACGCAGTATTTT. It translates to CASSQTGDTQYF.

The chain links TRBV24-1 to TRBJ2-7, with D tentatively TRBD1 (5 bases). CDR3 length: 12 amino acids. The V gene's germline CDR1 is KGHDR and CDR2 SFDVKD. Trimming took off 1 base at V and 5 bases at J, with 5 bases between the two ends. The CDR3 spells CATSDFRDEQYF. CDR3 DNA: TGTGCCACCAGTGATTTCAGGGACGAGCAGTACTTC.

This clonotype was counted a few times. The chain is built from TRBV7-8 and TRBJ1-1, with D tentatively TRBD1 (6 bases). CDR1 SGHVS and CDR2 FQNEAQ come from the germline V gene. V lost 5 bases and J 2 bases, leaving 15 bases between the germline ends. CDR3 length equals 15 residues. CDR3 in amino acids: CASSARQAFNTEAFF. CDR3 nucleotide sequence: TGTGCCAGCAGCGCCAGACAGGCCTTTAACACTGAAGCTTTCTTT.

The chain carries TRBV28 and TRBJ2-7, with D possibly called TRBD1 or TRBD2 (6 bases each). The CDR3 extends over 15 amino acids. Trimming left V 4 bases short and J 1 base short, with 14 bases between. The germline V gene encodes CDR1 MDHEN and CDR2 SYDVKM. DNA for the CDR3: TGTGCCAGCAGTTCCTTTCGGAGGGGGTCCTACGAGCAGTACTTC. It yields the protein CASSSFRRGSYEQYF.

The chain uses TRBV7-6 and TRBJ2-3, with D possibly TRBD2 on 6 matching bases. Germline values: CDR1 SGHVS, CDR2 FNYEAQ. The V end lost 5 bases, the J end lost 1 base, and 16 bases lay between the germline ends. CDR3 length: 16 residues. CDR3 coding DNA: TGTGCCAGCAGCATGGTCCTGGGCGGGGGCACAGATACGCAGTATTTT. This encodes CASSMVLGGGTDTQYF.

This clonotype has just a few counts. The chain uses TRBV7-2 and TRBJ1-2, with TRBD1 as a possible D gene (5 bases). The length of the CDR3 is 17 residues. CDR1 and CDR2 from the germline V gene are SGHTA and FQGNSA. V lost 2 bases, J lost 8 bases, and 24 bases lay in between. The CDR3 nucleotides read TGTGCCAGCAGCTTAATGGCCAATCGGGACTTTCAGTGGGGCTACACCTTC. Encoded protein: CASSLMANRDFQWGYTF.

This clonotype was recorded many times. V and J are TRBV18 and TRBJ1-1; no clear D gene. The germline V gene encodes CDR1 KGHSH and CDR2 LQKENI. This CDR3 contains 15 residues. Trimming removed 2 bases at V and 5 bases at J, with 15 bases between. The CDR3 sequence is CASSPSKETVTEAFF. The CDR3 region has the DNA TGTGCCAGCTCACCATCGAAGGAGACCGTAACTGAAGCTTTCTTT.

This clonotype has only a few counts. The chain couples TRBV28 to TRBJ1-6, with a tentative D call TRBD1 (6 bases). Trimming took off 4 bases at V and 5 bases at J, with 18 bases between the two ends. CDR3 size: 17 residues. Per germline, CDR1 MDHEN and CDR2 SYDVKM. CDR3 region: CASSWGPMSANNSPLHF. CDR3 bases: TGTGCCAGCAGTTGGGGGCCCATGTCAGCGAATAATTCACCCCTCCACTTT. Complete variable domain (other parts from reference TRBV28 and TRBJ1-6): DVKVTQSSRYLVKRTGEKVFLECVQDMDHENMFWYRQDPGLGLRLIYFSYDVKMKEKGDIPEGYSVSREKKERFSLILESASTNQTSMYLCASSWGPMSANNSPLHFGNGTRLTVT.